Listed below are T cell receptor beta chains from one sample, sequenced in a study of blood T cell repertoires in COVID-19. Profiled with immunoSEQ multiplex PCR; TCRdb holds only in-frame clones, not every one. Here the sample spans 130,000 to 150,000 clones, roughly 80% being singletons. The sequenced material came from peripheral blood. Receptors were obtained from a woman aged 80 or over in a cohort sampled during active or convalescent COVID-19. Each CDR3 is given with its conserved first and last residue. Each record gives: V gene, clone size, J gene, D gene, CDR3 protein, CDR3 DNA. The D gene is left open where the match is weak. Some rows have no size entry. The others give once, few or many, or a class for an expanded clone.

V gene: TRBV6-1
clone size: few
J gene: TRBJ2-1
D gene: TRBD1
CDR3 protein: CASSVYGQGSYNEQFF
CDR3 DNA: TGTGCCAGCAGTGTTTACGGACAGGGCTCCTACAATGAGCAGTTCTTC

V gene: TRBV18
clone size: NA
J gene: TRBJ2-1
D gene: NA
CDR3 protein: CASSPPGANEQFF
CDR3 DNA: TGTGCCAGCTCACCACCGGGGGCAAATGAGCAGTTCTTC

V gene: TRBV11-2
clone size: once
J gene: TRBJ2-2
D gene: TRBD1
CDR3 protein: CASGQGVSGELFF
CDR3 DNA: TGTGCCAGCGGACAGGGGGTATCCGGGGAGCTGTTTTTT

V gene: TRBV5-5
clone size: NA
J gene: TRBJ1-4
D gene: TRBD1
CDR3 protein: CASSLKAGGLINEKLFF
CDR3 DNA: TGTGCCAGCAGCTTGAAGGCAGGGGGCCTTATTAATGAAAAACTGTTTTTT

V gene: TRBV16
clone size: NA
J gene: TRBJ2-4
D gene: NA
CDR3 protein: CASSHRGNWDIQYF
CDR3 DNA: TGTGCCAGCAGCCATCGAGGGAATTGGGACATTCAGTACTTC

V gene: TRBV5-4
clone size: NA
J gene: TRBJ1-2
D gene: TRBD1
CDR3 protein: CASSLARDRGRGGYTF
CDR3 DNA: TGTGCCAGCAGCTTGGCCCGGGACAGGGGGCGGGGAGGCTACACCTTC

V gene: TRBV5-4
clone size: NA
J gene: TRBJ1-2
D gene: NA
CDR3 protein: CASSYLGADYGYTF
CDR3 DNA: TGTGCCAGCAGCTACCTGGGGGCAGATTATGGCTACACCTTC

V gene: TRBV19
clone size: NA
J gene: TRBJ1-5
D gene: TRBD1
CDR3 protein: CASRRGRQGGQPQHF
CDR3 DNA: TGTGCCAGTAGAAGGGGGAGACAGGGCGGCCAGCCCCAGCATTTT

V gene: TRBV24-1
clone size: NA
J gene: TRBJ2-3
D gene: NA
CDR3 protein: CATSGFRGNTDTQYF
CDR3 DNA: TGTGCCACCAGTGGATTTCGGGGAAACACAGATACGCAGTATTTT

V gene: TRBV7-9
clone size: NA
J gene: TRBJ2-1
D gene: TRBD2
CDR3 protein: CASSWDYAEQFF
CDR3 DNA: TGTGCCAGCAGCTGGGACTACGCTGAGCAGTTCTTC

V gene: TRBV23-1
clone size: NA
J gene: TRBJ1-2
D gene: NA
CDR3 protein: CASSPAPGGVLYGYTF
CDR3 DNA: TGCGCCAGCAGCCCGGCCCCCGGCGGGGTTCTCTATGGCTACACCTTC

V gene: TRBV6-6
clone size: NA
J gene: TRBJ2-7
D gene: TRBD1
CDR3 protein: CAKAGTANPYEQYF
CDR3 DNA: TGTGCCAAAGCCGGGACAGCGAACCCCTACGAGCAGTACTTC

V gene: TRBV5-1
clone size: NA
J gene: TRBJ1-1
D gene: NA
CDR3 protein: CASRQGLNTEAFF
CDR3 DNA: TGCGCCAGCAGGCAGGGCCTGAACACTGAAGCTTTCTTT

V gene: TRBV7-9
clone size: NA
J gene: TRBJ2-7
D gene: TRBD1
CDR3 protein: CASSLGGQGYEQYF
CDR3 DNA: TGTGCCAGCAGCTTAGGGGGACAGGGCTACGAGCAGTACTTC

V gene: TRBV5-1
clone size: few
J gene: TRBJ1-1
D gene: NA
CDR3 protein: CASSPIELNTEAFF
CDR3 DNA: TGCGCCAGCAGCCCTATCGAGTTGAACACTGAAGCTTTCTTT

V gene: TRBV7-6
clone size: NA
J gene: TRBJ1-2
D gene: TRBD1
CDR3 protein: CASSPLSGGANYGYTF
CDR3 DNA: TGTGCCAGCAGCCCCCTATCAGGGGGCGCAAACTATGGCTACACCTTC

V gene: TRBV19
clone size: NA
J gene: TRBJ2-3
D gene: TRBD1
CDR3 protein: CASRVQGATDTQYF
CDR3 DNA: TGTGCCAGTAGAGTCCAGGGGGCGACGGATACGCAGTATTTT

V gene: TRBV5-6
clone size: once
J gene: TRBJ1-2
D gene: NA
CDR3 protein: CASSFRSGYGYTF
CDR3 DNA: TGTGCCAGCAGCTTTCGGTCCGGCTATGGCTACACCTTC

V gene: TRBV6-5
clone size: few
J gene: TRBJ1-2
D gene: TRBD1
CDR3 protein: CASSYRTGVPNYGYTF
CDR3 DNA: TGTGCCAGCAGTTACCGGACAGGGGTGCCTAACTATGGCTACACCTTC

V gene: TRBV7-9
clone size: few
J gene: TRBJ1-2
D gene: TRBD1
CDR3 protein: CASSLIQGENYGYTF
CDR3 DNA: TGTGCCAGCAGCTTAATTCAGGGGGAAAACTATGGCTACACCTTC

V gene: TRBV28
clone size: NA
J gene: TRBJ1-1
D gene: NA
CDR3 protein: CASTSRPRLNTEAFF
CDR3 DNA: TGTGCCAGCACCTCCCGGCCCAGGTTGAACACTGAAGCTTTCTTT